What follows are 31 T cell receptor beta chains derived from one specimen sequenced in a study of T cells in Graves' hyperthyroidism and ophthalmopathy. Authors of the study amplified TCR beta CDR3 regions from RNA transcripts. The TCR CDR3 was amplified in a first-round RT-PCR using the HTBI primer set. MiXCR, run by TCRdb on the multiplex PCR reads, gives a single entry per CDR3 protein. The sample yields about 360,000 distinct CDR3 sequences, roughly 13% seen once. Sequenced material: blood. Receptors originate from a man in his thirties or forties with Graves' hyperthyroidism that later progressed to Graves' ophthalmopathy.

This clonotype was counted at least ten times. V usage is TRBV3-1 and J usage is TRBJ1-2, with TRBD1 as a possible D gene (6 bases). Germline V lookup: CDR1 LGHDT, CDR2 YNNKEL (reference sequence). Trimming removed 4 bases at V and 8 bases at J, with 11 bases between. The CDR3 contains 12 residues. The CDR3 protein is CASSPRGRGYTF. The CDR3 region has the DNA TGTGCCAGCAGCCCCAGGGGCCGGGGCTACACCTTC.

The chain links TRBV11-3 to TRBJ1-2, with D perhaps TRBD1 (5 bases). Trimming removed 2 bases at V and 6 bases at J, with 13 bases between. This CDR3 spans 14 amino acids. CDR1 SGHNT and CDR2 YENEEA come from the germline V gene. CDR3 protein: CASSLKYEGHGYTF. The CDR3 region has the DNA TGTGCCAGCAGCTTAAAATATGAGGGACATGGCTACACCTTC.

This clonotype was counted ten times or more. J is TRBJ2-3 and V is TRBV28, with 9 positions matching TRBD2. Germline assignment: CDR1 MDHEN and CDR2 SYDVKM. This CDR3 region has 15 residues. The trim removed 3 bases at V and 2 bases at J, leaving 3 bases unmatched. CDR3 sequence: CASSFLAGYTDTQYF. CDR3 DNA sequence: TGTGCCAGCAGTTTTCTAGCGGGGTACACAGATACGCAGTATTTT.

This clonotype was observed a handful of times. The chain joins TRBV7-9 to TRBJ2-1; TRBD2 matches at 8 bases. This CDR3 is 18 amino acids long. Germline V lookup: CDR1 SEHNR, CDR2 FQNEAQ (reference sequence). V lost 0 bases and J lost 3; bases outside the gene matches: 10. As DNA, the CDR3 is TGTGCCAGCAGCTTAGCCCGTGGGCCGGGACTAGTCTACAATGAGCAGTTCTTC. Its protein product is CASSLARGPGLVYNEQFF.

The table lists this clonotype with many counts. The chain recombines TRBV3-1 with TRBJ1-1; weak D call: TRBD1 (5 bases). The germline V gene encodes CDR1 LGHDT and CDR2 YNNKEL (reference sequence). The CDR3 runs to 13 residues. Trimming took 6 bases from V and 4 from J, leaving 12 bases between them. The CDR3 DNA is TGTGCCAGCAGTCGACAGAAGGCCACTGAAGCTTTCTTT. Protein product: CASSRQKATEAFF. Looking up the rest from reference TRBV3-1 and TRBJ1-1 gives the full variable domain: DTAVSQTPKYLVTQMGNDKSIKCEQNLGHDTMYWYKQDSKKFLKIMFSYNNKELIINETVPNRFSPKSPDKAHLNLHINSLELGDSAVYFCASSRQKATEAFFGQGTRLTVV.

This clonotype was seen ten or more times. This chain's CDR3 is CSARGDRGSEQYF. The DNA of the CDR3 is TGCAGTGCTAGAGGGGACAGGGGGTCCGAGCAGTACTTC. The J gene is TRBJ2-7, the V gene TRBV20-1; 11 bases align to TRBD1. Germline CDR1 is DFQATT and CDR2 is SNEGSKA (reference sequence). This CDR3 is built from 13 residues. The V segment lost 1 base and the J segment 6 bases; nucleotides outside the gene matches: 2.

This clonotype was found a few times. The CDR3 nucleotides are TGTGCTAGTGGGACCCAGGGGGCCCCTGAAGCTTTCTTT. Encoded protein: CASGTQGAPEAFF. The chain employs TRBV12-5 and TRBJ1-1; 8 positions agree with TRBD1. V gave up 6 bases and J gave up 6 bases; unmatched junction bases: 6. The length of the CDR3 is 13 residues. Germline lookup yields CDR1 LGHNT and CDR2 FRNRAP.

The table lists this clonotype with many counts. V and J are TRBV28 and TRBJ2-7; 7 nucleotides align to TRBD1. Looked up from germline, CDR1 is MDHEN and CDR2 is SYDVKM. The V and J ends lost 5 bases and 1 base, in that order; junction bases with no gene match: 8. The length of the CDR3 is 15 residues. Written as DNA, the CDR3 is TGTGCCAGCAGTCCCCAAAGACAGGGTTCCTACGAGCAGTACTTC. Residues: CASSPQRQGSYEQYF.

The gene calls are TRBV19 and TRBJ1-2; possible D gene TRBD1, 6 bases. Trimming cost V 0 bases and J 2 bases, with 7 bases left between them. The germline V gene has CDR1 LNHDA and CDR2 SQIVND (reference sequence). This CDR3 has 14 amino acids. Here the CDR3 DNA reads TGTGCCAGTAGTATAGAAGGGGGAAACTATGGCTACACCTTC. This encodes CASSIEGGNYGYTF.

The chain has TRBV12-3 or TRBV12-4 and TRBJ2-2, with TRBD2 identical over 11 bases. J gave up 3 bases and V 6 bases, and 9 bases lay outside the gene matches. The CDR3 runs 17 residues. The CDR3 spells CASSRTTSGGDTGELFF. CDR3 coding DNA: TGTGCCAGCAGCCGTACAACTAGCGGGGGAGACACCGGGGAGCTGTTTTTT.

A single count supports this clonotype. This chain uses TRBV9 with TRBJ2-1; TRBD1 matches 9 bases. V was clipped by 0 bases and J by 7 bases; unmatched bases: 5. Germline V CDR1 and CDR2: SGDLS, YYNGEE. CDR3 length equals 15 residues. In nucleotides, the CDR3 is TGTGCCAGCAGCGTAGAGGGACAGGGAGCAAATGAGCAGTTCTTC. Translation gives CASSVEGQGANEQFF.

This CDR3 is CASSSTDRILIRDRVNTEAFF. CDR3 DNA: TGTGCCAGCTCCTCGACCGACCGCATCCTCATCCGGGACAGAGTGAACACTGAAGCTTTCTTT. V usage is TRBV18 and J usage is TRBJ1-1; the match to TRBD1 covers 7 bases. The V gene end was trimmed by 6 bases and the J gene end by 0 bases; junction bases not matched to a gene: 25. Germline assignment: CDR1 KGHSH and CDR2 LQKENI. The CDR3 sequence is 21 residues long.

The rearrangement joins TRBV24-1 to TRBJ2-5; either TRBD1 or TRBD2 may supply D (5 bases each). The germline V and J ends were trimmed by 2 bases and 5 bases, with 11 bases remaining between them. The CDR3 consists of 14 residues. Germline CDR1 is KGHDR and CDR2 is SFDVKD. The CDR3 DNA follows: TGTGCCACCAGTGATTCCCGGGGCTGGGAGACCCAGTACTTC. This translates into CATSDSRGWETQYF.

This clonotype has a count of ten or more. The chain recombines TRBV5-5 with TRBJ1-5, with unresolved D. The V end was cut by 6 bases, the J end by 5 bases, with 12 bases between. CDR1 and CDR2 from the germline V gene are SGHKS and YYEKEE (reference sequence). The CDR3 has 13 amino acids. The CDR3 DNA is TGTGCCAGCAACCTCGATCCCGATCAGCCCCAGCATTTT. Translating it yields CASNLDPDQPQHF. Full variable domain (missing parts from reference TRBV5-5 and TRBJ1-5): DAGVTQSPTHLIKTRGQQVTLRCSPISGHKSVSWYQQVLGQGPQFIFQYYEKEERGRGNFPDRFSARQFPNYSSELNVNALLLGDSALYLCASNLDPDQPQHFGDGTRLSIL.

J is TRBJ2-3 and V is TRBV7-9, with 9 bases lining up with TRBD2. The length of the CDR3 is 15 residues. With 8 bases clipped from V and 2 bases from J, the junction kept 8 bases outside the gene matches. Germline CDR1 reads SEHNR; CDR2 reads FQNEAQ (reference sequence). DNA of the CDR3: TGTGCCAGCGGCGGCGGGGGGGCCGTCACAGATACGCAGTATTTT. Translation: CASGGGGAVTDTQYF.

This clonotype was seen only a few times. The chain joins TRBV6-1 to TRBJ1-4; unclear D gene. V lost 7 bases and J 4 bases, leaving 19 bases between the germline ends. Germline V gene lookup returns CDR1 MNHNS and CDR2 SASEGT. The CDR3 is 16 residues long. Written as DNA, the CDR3 is TGTGCCAGCACCCTGGACGGACCCTCCGTTAATGAAAAACTGTTTTTT. Amino acid sequence: CASTLDGPSVNEKLFF.

V gene TRBV6-4 combines with J gene TRBJ1-2; no reliable D call. Germline V gene lookup returns CDR1 MRHNA and CDR2 SNTAGT. The ends were cut back, 6 bases at V and 2 bases at J, with 10 bases in the middle. The CDR3 extends over 13 amino acids. CDR3 region: CASRREVNYGYTF. The CDR3 nucleotides read TGTGCCAGCAGACGTGAAGTCAACTATGGCTACACCTTC.

This chain uses TRBV28 with TRBJ2-5, with D tentatively TRBD2 (6 bases). V dropped 8 bases and J dropped 4 bases, with 14 bases sitting between them. Per the germline V gene, CDR1 is MDHEN and CDR2 is SYDVKM. This CDR3 spans 13 amino acids. The CDR3 nucleotides are TGTGCCAGCCTACGGGGGATTAGAGAGACCCAGTACTTC. It specifies CASLRGIRETQYF.

This clonotype was found many times. V gene TRBV2 combines with J gene TRBJ1-5, with D possibly matching TRBD1 (6 bases). CDR1 and CDR2 from the germline V gene are SNHLY and FYNNEI. This CDR3 region has 15 residues. The germline V and J ends were trimmed by 5 bases and 0 bases, with 11 bases remaining between them. CDR3 in amino acids: CASSKGQISNQPQHF. The DNA of the CDR3 is TGTGCCAGCAGTAAAGGACAGATTAGCAATCAGCCCCAGCATTTT.

This clonotype came up a few times. V and J are TRBV6-2 or TRBV6-3 and TRBJ1-5; D gene ambiguous. The CDR3 loop spans 16 amino acids. Germline-derived CDR1 and CDR2 are MNHEY and SVGEGT. V was clipped by 6 bases and J by 3 bases, with 18 bases between them. The CDR3 DNA is TGTGCCAGCAGCTCACTTCGAAAAAACTACAATCAGCCCCAGCATTTT. It codes for CASSSLRKNYNQPQHF.

This clonotype was seen a handful of times. V is TRBV29-1 and J is TRBJ2-5; 8 bases are shared with TRBD1. With V trimmed by 4 bases and J by 6 bases, 16 bases remained unmatched. The CDR3 runs 16 residues. Germline assignment: CDR1 SQVTM and CDR2 ANQGSEA. The CDR3 DNA reads as TGCAGCGTTGCGGGTGGCAGGGGGCCTGAGTGGAAGACCCAGTACTTC. It codes for CSVAGGRGPEWKTQYF.

This clonotype was counted a single time. The rearrangement links TRBV19 to TRBJ2-2; D may be TRBD2 (6 bases). The germline gives CDR1 LNHDA, CDR2 SQIVND (reference sequence). The CDR3 is 15 residues long. V lost 6 bases, J lost 5 bases, and 16 bases lay in between. CDR3 residues: CASSVRGGTTGELFF. DNA for the CDR3: TGTGCCAGTAGCGTAAGGGGAGGAACTACCGGGGAGCTGTTTTTT.

This sequence joins TRBV5-8 and TRBJ1-2; D is uncertain. Germline V lookup: CDR1 SGHTS, CDR2 YDEGEE. V was clipped by 3 bases and J by 7 bases, with 16 bases between them. The CDR3 covers 14 residues. CDR3 DNA sequence: TGTGCCAGCAGCTCCCCCGGCCAACGGGTTGGCTACACCTTC. As protein: CASSSPGQRVGYTF.

This clonotype was found many times. The chain has TRBV7-2 and TRBJ2-7; no reliable D call. Trimming took 4 bases from V and 6 from J, leaving 13 bases between them. The CDR3 loop spans 13 amino acids. Looked up from germline, CDR1 is SGHTA and CDR2 is FQGNSA. The CDR3 DNA reads TGTGCCAGCAGCTCCCGAGTGGGGTCCGAGCAGTACTTC. Translated: CASSSRVGSEQYF.

The sample holds many counts of this clonotype. The rearrangement joins TRBV28 to TRBJ1-6, with D possibly TRBD1 on 6 matching bases. CDR3 length: 15 amino acids. V lost 3 bases to trimming and J lost 5 bases, with 11 bases between them. Germline loops: CDR1 MDHEN, CDR2 SYDVKM. CDR3 loop: CASSFYGGNNSPLHF. Written as DNA, the CDR3 is TGTGCCAGCAGTTTCTACGGGGGCAATAATTCACCCCTCCACTTT.

This clonotype was detected ten times or more. This chain uses TRBV28 with TRBJ1-5, with D uncertain. The germline V gene has CDR1 MDHEN and CDR2 SYDVKM. This CDR3 is 10 amino acids long. With 8 bases removed from V and 7 bases from J, the gap between germline ends came to 6 bases. The CDR3 nucleotides read TGTGCCAGCGGCCGGCAGCCCCAGCATTTT. This codes for CASGRQPQHF.

The genes are TRBV29-1 and TRBJ1-3; the match to TRBD1 covers 7 bases. CDR3 length: 13 amino acids. With 5 bases clipped from V and 6 bases from J, the junction kept 7 bases outside the gene matches. Germline-derived CDR1 and CDR2 are SQVTM and ANQGSEA. CDR3 amino acids: CSVSGGLENTIYF. In DNA form, the CDR3 reads TGCAGCGTTTCAGGGGGTCTGGAAAACACCATATATTTT.

Many counts were recorded for this clonotype. The V gene is TRBV5-1, the J gene TRBJ2-1; 9 nucleotides agree with TRBD1. CDR3 length: 15 amino acids. Germline CDR1 and CDR2: SGHRS and YFSETQ. Trimming took 4 bases from V and 4 from J; bases not matched to a gene: 6. In DNA form, the CDR3 reads TGCGCCAGCAGCCTCGGGACAGGGAATTACAATGAGCAGTTCTTC. Its protein is CASSLGTGNYNEQFF.

This clonotype appeared many times. The V gene is TRBV11-2, the J gene TRBJ1-1, with TRBD1 matching 12 bases. The CDR3 is 16 residues long. V dropped 1 base and J dropped 5; count of bases not matched to a gene: 5. Germline V lookup: CDR1 SGHAT, CDR2 FQNNGV. CDR3 sequence: CASSLVGTGGLTEAFF. The CDR3 bases are TGTGCCAGCAGCTTAGTCGGGACAGGGGGCTTGACTGAAGCTTTCTTT.

This clonotype was observed at least ten times. The V call is TRBV2, the J call TRBJ2-3; 7 bases match TRBD2. The germline V gene encodes CDR1 SNHLY and CDR2 FYNNEI. This CDR3 comprises 13 residues. The ends lost 11 bases at V and 3 bases at J; junction bases unmatched: 8. CDR3 region: CAATWGGTDTQYF. DNA of the CDR3: TGTGCCGCGACCTGGGGGGGTACAGATACGCAGTATTTT.

The table lists this clonotype with many counts. The rearrangement joins TRBV6-5 to TRBJ1-5, with TRBD1 matching over 10 bases. Per germline, CDR1 MNHEY and CDR2 SVGAGI. V dropped 2 bases and J dropped 0; count of bases not matched to a gene: 7. The CDR3 is 18 amino acids. The CDR3 DNA is TGTGCCAGCAGTTACCGGGACAGGGGACACTATAGCAATCAGCCCCAGCATTTT. Amino acids: CASSYRDRGHYSNQPQHF.